This is a list of T cell receptor beta chains from one sample in a study of CD4 T cells in relation to SARS-CoV-2 and coronaviruses. These receptors have no identified antigens. The assay was immunoSEQ multiplex PCR, and TCRdb's table has in-frame clones only and misses some. The sample has around 24,000 clones; roughly 80% are singletons. Sequencing used CD4+ T cells from PBMCs, cultured in vitro. The receptor source for this set is a human donor in good health. CDR3s include the opening cysteine and the closing phenylalanine or tryptophan. Each record gives: D gene, V gene, J gene, clone size, CDR3 DNA, CDR3 protein. A D gene is named only where the DNA matches it firmly. For some rows the clone size is stated as once, few or many, or as a class when expanded; others skip it.

>TRBD2|TRBV7-9|TRBJ2-1|-
TGTGCCAGCAGCTTAGACAGCGGGAGCAATGAGCAGTTCTTC
CASSLDSGSNEQFF
>-|TRBV19|TRBJ2-7|-
TGTGCCAGTACGGGGACAAGCCCTCTCTACGAGCAGTACTTC
CASTGTSPLYEQYF
>-|TRBV25-1|TRBJ1-3|-
TGTGCCAGCAGTGCCGGGACCTCACGAGGAAACACCATATATTTT
CASSAGTSRGNTIYF
>TRBD1|TRBV5-1|TRBJ1-3|-
TGCGCCAGCAGCGAACAGGGGCTATGGGACACCATATATTTT
CASSEQGLWDTIYF
>-|TRBV28|TRBJ1-6|once
TGTGCCAGCAGTTCGTACAGCTCCAATAATTCACCCCTCCACTTT
CASSSYSSNNSPLHF
>TRBD1|TRBV27|TRBJ2-7|-
TGTGCCAGCAGACCCGGGACAGGGTACAGCGAGCAGTACTTC
CASRPGTGYSEQYF
>-|TRBV18|TRBJ2-7|-
TGTGCCAGCTCACCGGCCGGAGCCTACGAGCAGTACTTC
CASSPAGAYEQYF
>TRBD1|TRBV5-1|TRBJ2-3|-
TGCGCCAGCAGCACGGGACAGGGGGCGAGAGATACGCAGTATTTT
CASSTGQGARDTQYF
>TRBD1|TRBV7-6|TRBJ2-3|-
TGTGCCAGCAGCCCGGGACAGGGAGAGTCAGATACGCAGTATTTT
CASSPGQGESDTQYF
>-|TRBV19|TRBJ2-7|-
TGTGCCAGTAGCAACAAGGACGGCTACGAGCAGTACTTC
CASSNKDGYEQYF
>TRBD1|TRBV19|TRBJ2-1|few
TGTGCCAGTAGGAAAGGACAGGGGGCGAGTAATGAGCAGTTCTTC
CASRKGQGASNEQFF
>TRBD2|TRBV6-5|TRBJ2-3|-
TGTGCCAGCAGTATAGCGGGAGGACTGACAGATACGCAGTATTTT
CASSIAGGLTDTQYF
>-|TRBV5-5|TRBJ2-7|once
TGTGCCAGCAGCTTGGCTCAGGTAATCCCCTCCTACGAGCAGTACTTC
CASSLAQVIPSYEQYF
>-|TRBV12-5|TRBJ1-5|-
TGTGCTAGTGGTTTGGCACCGACAGTCGGCAATCAGCCCCAGCATTTT
CASGLAPTVGNQPQHF
>-|TRBV5-1|TRBJ1-5|-
TGCGCCAGCAGCCTAGGGACGGTTAGCAATCAGCCCCAGCATTTT
CASSLGTVSNQPQHF
>-|TRBV7-3|TRBJ2-1|large
TGTGCCAGCAGCTTATACGACAATGAGCAGTTCTTC
CASSLYDNEQFF
>-|TRBV9|TRBJ1-3|-
TGTGCCAGCAGCGTAGGTAGCTCTGGAAACACCATATATTTT
CASSVGSSGNTIYF
>-|TRBV6-5|TRBJ1-2|-
TGTGCCAGCAGTTACTCGACAGAGAGCTATGGCTACACCTTC
CASSYSTESYGYTF
>TRBD1|TRBV6-5|TRBJ1-1|-
TGTGCCAGCAGGACACAGGGGGTTTGGACTGAAGCTTTCTTT
CASRTQGVWTEAFF
>-|TRBV3-1/TRBV3-2|TRBJ2-1|-
TGTGCCAGCAGCCCTCGAGTGGACCAAGGCGAGCAGTTCTTC
CASSPRVDQGEQFF
>-|TRBV21-1|TRBJ2-5|-
TGTGCCAGCAGCACCCACGGGGGGGCTAGCGGGAGTCGCACTCAAGAGACCCAGTACTTC
CASSTHGGASGSRTQETQYF
>-|TRBV10-1|TRBJ2-7|few
TGCGCCAGCAGTGAGACAGCTCAAGGGGGTGAGCAGTACTTC
CASSETAQGGEQYF
>TRBD1|TRBV7-9|TRBJ2-5|-
TGTGCCAGCAGCTCCGGGGACAGGGGGCGCATAGAGACCCAGTACTTC
CASSSGDRGRIETQYF
>-|TRBV28|TRBJ2-4|-
TGTGCCAGCAGTTTTAGTAGCGTTGGGGCGGCCAAAAACATTCAGTACTTC
CASSFSSVGAAKNIQYF
>TRBD2|TRBV6-5|TRBJ2-7|-
TGTGCCAGCAGTTACCGACTAGCGGGAGTGTACGAGCAGTACTTC
CASSYRLAGVYEQYF
>-|TRBV2|TRBJ1-4|once
TGTGCCAGCAGTGAATTGGGAACTAATGAAAAACTGTTTTTT
CASSELGTNEKLFF
>-|TRBV6-2/TRBV6-3|TRBJ2-1|-
TGTGCCAGCAGTTACTCATTGTCTAGTCTGTTCTTC
CASSYSLSSLFF
>TRBD1|TRBV6-1|TRBJ1-4|-
TGTGCCAGCAGTGAAATCCAGGGGGCACTGAATGAAAAACTGTTTTTT
CASSEIQGALNEKLFF
>TRBD1|TRBV10-3|TRBJ1-4|-
TGTGCCATCAGTGAGTCTTCGACAGGGGGAAGCGAAAAACTGTTTTTT
CAISESSTGGSEKLFF
>-|TRBV10-2|TRBJ2-7|once
TGCGCCAGCAGCAGAGGGGGGAGCGGGTACTACGAGCAGTACTTC
CASSRGGSGYYEQYF
>TRBD2|TRBV7-9|TRBJ2-6|once
TGTGCCAGCACCCAAAGGGGTTCTAGCGGGAGTAGTGGGGCCAACGTCCTGACTTTC
CASTQRGSSGSSGANVLTF
>TRBD1|TRBV27|TRBJ1-6|few
TGTGCCAGCAGTTCCGGGACAGGGGGTTCACCCCTCCACTTT
CASSSGTGGSPLHF
>-|TRBV19|TRBJ2-1|-
TGTGCCAGTAGTGAGTACAATGAGCAGTTCTTC
CASSEYNEQFF
>TRBD1|TRBV5-1|TRBJ1-2|-
TGCGCCAGCAAAGGACAGGGTCTCTCTGGCTACACCTTC
CASKGQGLSGYTF
>TRBD1|TRBV6-1|TRBJ2-3|-
TGTGCCAGCAGTGCCGACCGGGACAGTTTGGGTCGAGGAGATACGCAGTATTTT
CASSADRDSLGRGDTQYF
>-|TRBV11-1|TRBJ2-2|-
TGTGCCAGCAGCTTAGGGGGTCCCTCAGGGGAGCTGTTTTTT
CASSLGGPSGELFF
>TRBD1|TRBV28|TRBJ1-2|-
TGTGCCAGCAGTTCCCCGGGACAGCCGAGGGGCTACACCTTC
CASSSPGQPRGYTF
>-|TRBV19|TRBJ2-5|-
TGTGCCAGTAGAGTCGGGGAGACCCAGTACTTC
CASRVGETQYF
>TRBD1|TRBV13|TRBJ2-7|-
TGTGCCAGCAGCCCGGGCGGGACAGGGGTGGTCGAGCAGTACTTC
CASSPGGTGVVEQYF
>TRBD2|TRBV20-1|TRBJ2-5|-
TGCAGTGCTAGTTCTACCCGGACTAGCGGACAAGAGACCCAGTACTTC
CSASSTRTSGQETQYF
>TRBD1|TRBV28|TRBJ1-5|few
TGTGCCAGCAGTAGTACAGGGGGCTATCAGCCCCAGCATTTT
CASSSTGGYQPQHF